The next 30 T cell receptor beta chains were all read from a single sample in a study of cytomegalovirus exposure and HLA in healthy donors. The study ran its PCR with 60 Vbeta and 13 Jbeta primers. Sequencing was performed with immunoSEQ multiplex PCR; in TCRdb, only in-frame clones are kept and a portion is missing. Here the sample spans roughly 99,000 clones, 81% being singletons. Sequencing input: PBMCs. Source of these receptors: a man between 25 and 39 years old in good health and CMV-seronegative.

The J gene is TRBJ2-7, the V gene TRBV6-1, with 8 bases that match TRBD2. Germline lookup yields CDR1 MNHNS and CDR2 SASEGT. The CDR3 is made up of 12 amino acids. Trimming cost V 9 bases and J 4 bases; bases outside gene matches: 5. CDR3 loop: CASRRLAYEQYF. The CDR3 DNA reads TGTGCCAGTCGGAGACTAGCGTACGAGCAGTACTTC.

The count of this clone is one. The chain recombines TRBV14 with TRBJ1-1, with TRBD1 matching 7 bases. The CDR3 sequence is 15 residues long. CDR1 and CDR2 (germline): SGHDN, FVKESK. With 4 bases clipped from V and 3 bases from J, the junction kept 8 bases outside the gene matches. The CDR3 loop is CASSPNPGGYTEAFF. Here the CDR3 DNA reads TGTGCCAGCAGCCCTAACCCAGGGGGGTACACTGAAGCTTTCTTT.

The table lists this clone with a count of one. J is TRBJ2-6 and V is TRBV5-1, with D perhaps TRBD1 (5 bases). The length of the CDR3 is 17 residues. Germline V gene lookup returns CDR1 SGHRS and CDR2 YFSETQ. V shed 0 bases and J shed 2 bases, with 12 bases lying between them. The CDR3: CASSLGPGFTGANVLTF. The DNA for the CDR3 is TGCGCCAGCAGCTTGGGACCAGGGTTCACTGGGGCCAACGTCCTGACTTTC.

Only one count was recorded for this clone. The CDR3 region is CASSQDRGQGAHGYTF. CDR3 DNA: TGCGCCAGCAGCCAAGATAGAGGTCAGGGGGCACATGGCTACACCTTC. The J gene is TRBJ1-2, the V gene TRBV4-1, with TRBD1 matching 8 bases. The CDR3 extends over 16 amino acids. J gave up 6 bases and V 0 bases, and 9 bases lay outside the gene matches. The germline V gene has CDR1 MGHRA and CDR2 YSYEKL.

The chain joins TRBV18 to TRBJ1-2, with 7 bases identical to TRBD1. Germline values: CDR1 KGHSH, CDR2 LQKENI. This CDR3 has 15 residues. Germline trimming cut 3 bases from V and 1 base from J; bases unmatched to any gene: 5. The chain's CDR3 is CASSPETGINYGYTF. The CDR3 nucleotides are TGTGCCAGCTCACCGGAGACAGGGATTAACTATGGCTACACCTTC. Based on the CDR3 plus reference TRBV18 and TRBJ1-2, the full variable domain is NAGVMQNPRHLVRRRGQEARLRCSPMKGHSHVYWYRQLPEEGLKFMVYLQKENIIDESGMPKERFSAEFPKEGPSILRIQQVVRGDSAAYFCASSPETGINYGYTFGSGTRLTVV.

The J gene is TRBJ2-7, the V gene TRBV5-1; D possibly corresponds to TRBD1 (6 bases). V was trimmed by 4 bases and J by 0 bases, leaving 14 bases between them. Germline assignment: CDR1 SGHRS and CDR2 YFSETQ. The CDR3 sequence is 15 residues long. The DNA for the CDR3 is TGCGCCAGCAGCCCGACCTCACAGGGCTCCTACGAGCAGTACTTC. It specifies CASSPTSQGSYEQYF.

The V and J genes are TRBV5-6 and TRBJ2-1; 8 nucleotides line up with TRBD1. The length of the CDR3 is 14 residues. CDR1 and CDR2 from the germline V gene are SGHDT and YYEEEE. The V and J ends lost 2 bases and 6 bases, in that order; junction bases with no gene match: 4. CDR3 in amino acids: CASSFGQGTNEQFF. DNA of the CDR3: TGTGCCAGCAGCTTCGGACAGGGTACCAATGAGCAGTTCTTC.

The rearrangement links TRBV30 to TRBJ1-1, with 7 bases that match TRBD1. The ends lost 4 bases at V and 7 bases at J; junction bases unmatched: 3. Germline-derived CDR1 and CDR2 are GTSNPN and SVGIG (reference sequence). The CDR3 is 11 residues long. In DNA, the CDR3 is TGTGCCTGGAAACGGGACAGTGAAGCTTTCTTT. It codes for CAWKRDSEAFF.

The chain couples TRBV21-1 to TRBJ2-7; no DNA check was done on the table's D call, TRBD2. TRBV21-1 constitutes a pseudogene. This CDR3 is 14 amino acids long. The CDR3 protein is CASSKGEGIYEQYF. DNA of the CDR3: TGTGCCAGCAGCAAGGGTGAGGGCATCTACGAGCAGTACTTC.

The chain is built from TRBV29-1 and TRBJ2-7; 7 bases match TRBD1. Germline V lookup: CDR1 SQVTM, CDR2 ANQGSEA. The CDR3 loop spans 12 amino acids. The J segment lost 6 bases and the V segment lost 5 bases, leaving 7 bases of the junction unmatched. In DNA form, the CDR3 reads TGCAGCGTTTTGACAGGGTGGTCCGAGCAGTACTTC. Translating gives CSVLTGWSEQYF.

This clone was detected only once. The rearrangement links TRBV15 to TRBJ2-7; 7 bases are shared with TRBD1. CDR3 length: 15 residues. J gave up 5 bases and V 5 bases, and 12 bases lay outside the gene matches. Germline values: CDR1 LNHNV, CDR2 YYDKDF (reference sequence). In DNA form, the CDR3 reads TGTGCCACCAGCCGGCTGGGGAACAGGGGTCACGAGCAGTACTTC. It specifies CATSRLGNRGHEQYF.

CDR3 residues: CTFDRGTVGNQPQHF. DNA of the CDR3: TGCACCTTCGATCGAGGGACAGTTGGCAATCAGCCCCAGCATTTT. J is TRBJ1-5 and V is TRBV29-1; 7 bases map to TRBD1. The CDR3 covers 15 residues. Germline assignment: CDR1 SQVTM and CDR2 ANQGSEA.

As DNA, the CDR3 is TGTGCCAGCAGCTTAGAGGGTGCGGGGCAGCCTCGCGGCTACACCTTC. Amino acid sequence: CASSLEGAGQPRGYTF. This chain links TRBV7-9 with TRBJ1-2, with TRBD1 as a possible D gene (5 bases). Per germline, CDR1 SEHNR and CDR2 FQNEAQ (reference sequence). The CDR3 extends over 16 amino acids. V lost 1 base to trimming and J lost 8 bases, with 20 bases between them.

V and J are TRBV19 and TRBJ2-1; 7 nucleotides agree with TRBD2. V shed 7 bases, J shed 10 bases, and the junction held 13 bases outside the gene matches. The germline gives CDR1 LNHDA, CDR2 SQIVND (reference sequence). The CDR3 totals 14 residues. In nucleotides, the CDR3 is TGTGCCAGTAACGGGGGGACGCTGTCGAGGGAGCAGTTCTTC. Protein product: CASNGGTLSREQFF.

CDR3 sequence (DNA): TGCGCCAGCAGCCAAGATACCAGTCCGGGACTAGCCCCCCCCTACGAGCAGTACTTC. Translated: CASSQDTSPGLAPPYEQYF. V gene TRBV4-1 combines with J gene TRBJ2-7; 9 bases agree with TRBD2. Germline V CDR1 and CDR2: MGHRA, YSYEKL. This CDR3 comprises 19 residues. The V segment lost 0 bases and the J segment 2 bases; nucleotides outside the gene matches: 14.

The chain is built from TRBV5-8 and TRBJ1-5, with TRBD1 as a possible D gene (5 bases). The CDR3 loop spans 14 amino acids. Trimming removed 1 base at V and 5 bases at J, with 10 bases between. Germline values: CDR1 SGHTS, CDR2 YDEGEE. For the CDR3, the DNA is TGTGCCAGCAGCTTGACAGGAGATTATCAGCCCCAGCATTTT. Translation gives CASSLTGDYQPQHF.

V gene TRBV5-1 combines with J gene TRBJ1-1; 7 nucleotides line up with TRBD1. This CDR3 contains 16 residues. The V segment lost 3 bases and the J segment 1 base; nucleotides outside the gene matches: 9. Germline CDR1 and CDR2: SGHRS and YFSETQ. Here the CDR3 DNA reads TGCGCCAGCAGCTCCAGGGGGTTGGCGAGGAACACTGAAGCTTTCTTT. Translation: CASSSRGLARNTEAFF.

The J gene is TRBJ1-2, the V gene TRBV6-1, with 7 bases that match TRBD1. From germline, CDR1 is MNHNS and CDR2 SASEGT. This CDR3 is 15 amino acids long. V lost 6 bases, J lost 5 bases, and 12 bases stayed unmatched. The CDR3 nucleotides are TGTGCCAGCAGGAGCGAGGGGGCCCTGCTGTATGGCTACACCTTC. Translated: CASRSEGALLYGYTF.

This clone was seen only once. The rearrangement uses TRBV30 and TRBJ2-5, with 12 bases fitting TRBD2. CDR3 length: 14 amino acids. J was trimmed by 5 bases and V by 3 bases; bases with no gene match: 4. CDR1 and CDR2 (germline): GTSNPN, SVGIG (reference sequence). The CDR3 DNA reads TGTGCCTGGAGGACTAGCGGGAGTAGGGAGACCCAGTACTTC. Protein product: CAWRTSGSRETQYF.

The chain's CDR3 is CAWSVGAGEDTEAFF. The CDR3 DNA sequence: TGTGCCTGGAGTGTGGGGGCCGGTGAGGACACTGAAGCTTTCTTT. J is TRBJ1-1 and V is TRBV30; possibly TRBD1 for D (6 bases). V shed 0 bases and J shed 3 bases, with 14 bases lying between them. This CDR3 spans 15 amino acids. Germline-derived CDR1 and CDR2 are GTSNPN and SVGIG (reference sequence).

This clone was recorded once. J is TRBJ2-2 and V is TRBV5-4; TRBD2 agrees at 11 bases. Germline assignment: CDR1 SGHNT and CDR2 YYREEE (reference sequence). There are 15 residues in the CDR3. J lost 7 bases, V lost 2 bases, and 4 bases had no gene match. CDR3 coding DNA: TGTGCCAGCAGCTTAGGGACTAGCGGCGGCGGGGAGCTGTTTTTT. Encoded protein: CASSLGTSGGGELFF. Full variable domain (remainder filled in from reference TRBV5-4 and TRBJ2-2): ETGVTQSPTHLIKTRGQQVTLRCSSQSGHNTVSWYQQALGQGPQFIFQYYREEENGRGNFPPRFSGLQFPNYSSELNVNALELDDSALYLCASSLGTSGGGELFFGEGSRLTVL.

The J gene is TRBJ2-7, the V gene TRBV19; tentative D call: TRBD1 (6 bases). V was cut by 5 bases and J by 3 bases, with 14 bases left in between. CDR1 LNHDA and CDR2 SQIVND come from the germline V gene (reference sequence). This CDR3 contains 14 residues. The CDR3 loop reads CASSVASGDYEQYF. CDR3 nucleotide sequence: TGTGCCAGTAGTGTTGCCTCAGGGGACTACGAGCAGTACTTC. Full variable domain (outside the CDR3, taken from reference TRBV19 and TRBJ2-7): DGGITQSPKYLFRKEGQNVTLSCEQNLNHDAMYWYRQDPGQGLRLIYYSQIVNDFQKGDIAEGYSVSREKKESFPLTVTSAQKNPTAFYLCASSVASGDYEQYFGPGTRLTVT.

The chain uses TRBV10-3 and TRBJ2-7; D might be TRBD2 (6 bases). The CDR3 covers 15 residues. Germline V gene lookup returns CDR1 ENHRY and CDR2 SYGVKD. V shed 2 bases and J shed 0 bases, with 11 bases lying between them. The CDR3 sequence is CAISEARDGSYEQYF. CDR3 nucleotide sequence: TGTGCCATCAGTGAGGCGCGGGATGGCTCCTACGAGCAGTACTTC.

The rearrangement links TRBV29-1 to TRBJ2-1; weak D call: TRBD2 (7 bases). The CDR3 consists of 14 residues. Trimming removed 4 bases from V and 6 bases from J, with 16 bases in between. Germline CDR1 and CDR2: SQVTM and ANQGSEA. The CDR3 spells CSVGVGGASNEQFF. The CDR3 DNA follows: TGCAGCGTTGGGGTTGGGGGGGCGAGCAATGAGCAGTTCTTC.

The chain employs TRBV7-8 and TRBJ1-1; 8 bases agree with TRBD1. With 4 bases clipped from V and 10 bases from J, the junction kept 11 bases outside the gene matches. This CDR3 comprises 14 residues. The germline V gene encodes CDR1 SGHVS and CDR2 FQNEAQ. CDR3 nucleotides: TGTGCCAGCAGCTCTATTACAGGGGGTCGGGGAGCTTTCTTT. Residues: CASSSITGGRGAFF.

CDR3 region: CASSPELPGTEAFF. As DNA, the CDR3 is TGTGCCAGCAGCCCGGAGCTCCCGGGCACTGAAGCTTTCTTT. V is TRBV14 and J is TRBJ1-1, with D uncertain. The CDR3 is 14 amino acids. With 4 bases removed from V and 4 bases from J, the gap between germline ends came to 13 bases. Germline values: CDR1 SGHDN, CDR2 FVKESK.

The V and J genes are TRBV18 and TRBJ2-3, with TRBD1 identical over 8 bases. This CDR3 has 15 amino acids. Per germline, CDR1 KGHSH and CDR2 LQKENI. Losses at the gene ends were 3 bases for V and 3 bases for J; bases not matched to a gene: 5. DNA for the CDR3: TGTGCCAGCTCACCTTACGGACAGGGAACAGATACGCAGTATTTT. It is translated as CASSPYGQGTDTQYF.

Only one count was recorded for this clone. V usage is TRBV5-4 and J usage is TRBJ1-6; 7 bases match TRBD1. The CDR3 contains 17 residues. J gave up 5 bases and V 5 bases, and 13 bases lay outside the gene matches. Germline values: CDR1 SGHNT, CDR2 YYREEE (reference sequence). In DNA form, the CDR3 reads TGTGCCAGCAGTTCACCGCCCGACAGGGACGATAATTCACCCCTCCACTTT. This encodes CASSSPPDRDDNSPLHF.

V and J are TRBV2 and TRBJ2-7; TRBD2 matches 10 bases. CDR1 SNHLY and CDR2 FYNNEI come from the germline V gene. This CDR3 region has 15 residues. The V gene end was trimmed by 6 bases and the J gene end by 2 bases; junction bases not matched to a gene: 7. CDR3 region: CASSTGTSAAYEQYF. For the CDR3, the DNA is TGTGCCAGCAGCACCGGGACTAGCGCTGCCTACGAGCAGTACTTC.

The CDR3 bases are TGTGCCAGTCACCGGGACTGGAACACAGATACGCAGTATTTT. It specifies CASHRDWNTDTQYF. The V gene is TRBV2, the J gene TRBJ2-3, with a tentative D call TRBD2 (6 bases). This CDR3 has 14 residues. Germline V gene lookup returns CDR1 SNHLY and CDR2 FYNNEI. The V and J ends lost 9 bases and 2 bases respectively, with 15 bases between them.